These 2 T cell receptor beta chains originate from one sample sequenced in a study of T-cell reconstitution after alpha-beta-depleted transplantation in children. A library of TCRbeta sequences, prepared with unique molecular identifiers, was generated. TCRdb recomputed calls from the PCR reads with MiXCR, one row per CDR3 protein. Of fewer than 550,000 distinct CDR3 sequences in the sample, about 10% were seen once. The starting material was PBMCs, mostly from graft donor cells, obtained 180 days after TCRalphabeta/CD19-depleted stem cell transplant. Every receptor here comes from a female patient aged 2-10 years who had a stem cell transplant for aplastic anemia, so the T cells may come from the graft donor.

This clonotype was recorded many times. The chain joins TRBV7-2 to TRBJ1-2; D unclear. The V end was cut by 6 bases, the J end by 0 bases, with 14 bases between. This CDR3 contains 15 residues. Germline V gene sequence: CDR1 SGHTA, CDR2 FQGNSA. In DNA, the CDR3 is TGTGCCAGCAGGCGTAGCCCAGAAGCTAACTATGGCTACACCTTC. Encoded protein: CASRRSPEANYGYTF.

This clonotype was seen only a few times. The V and J genes are TRBV5-1 and TRBJ2-2; TRBD1 or TRBD2 may be the D gene (6 bases each). Germline CDR1 SGHRS, CDR2 YFSETQ. CDR3 length: 15 amino acids. Deletions cut 1 base from V and 3 bases from J, with 10 bases between. CDR3 residues: CASSLPGAHTGELFF. CDR3 sequence (DNA): TGCGCCAGCAGCTTGCCGGGGGCTCACACCGGGGAGCTGTTTTTT.